The 30 T cell receptor beta chains below all came from one sample that was sequenced in a study of T cell responses to AZD1222 COVID-19 vaccine (dated by TCRdb to 2020 to 2023). In the paper's terms, the time point label means: baseline before first vaccination. Library preparation used the immunoSEQ multiplex PCR assay. The clones in this table, taken by TCRdb from immuneACCESS, are in-frame only. Not every clone is retained; where verified, under half of the shortfall comes from an unresolved V gene, and the cause of the rest is unknown. In all, the sample holds 68,000 or so clones, and around nine tenths of those were seen once. The ten largest clones take up 7.5% to 9% of the sample. Sequenced material: peripheral blood, taken on day 0 of AZD1222 vaccination. These TCRs come from an adult in good health.

The V and J genes are TRBV4-3 and TRBJ2-1, with 8 positions matching TRBD2. The CDR3 has 15 amino acids. In germline, CDR1 is LGHNA, CDR2 YSLEER. Losses at the gene ends were 1 base for V and 6 bases for J; bases not matched to a gene: 5. The CDR3 reads CASSQAWTSRNEQFF. CDR3 sequence (DNA): TGCGCCAGCAGCCAAGCATGGACTAGCCGCAATGAGCAGTTCTTC.

The chain employs TRBV30 and TRBJ1-5, with 7 bases aligning to TRBD1. The CDR3 is 16 amino acids. Germline values: CDR1 GTSNPN, CDR2 SVGIG (reference sequence). V was pared by 2 bases and J by 4 bases, with 11 bases of the junction left unmatched. The CDR3: CAWSHDRQGGNQPQHF. CDR3 DNA: TGTGCCTGGAGTCATGACCGACAGGGAGGAAATCAGCCCCAGCATTTT.

The chain uses TRBV3-1 (or the pseudogene TRBV3-2) and TRBJ2-3; 14 bases are shared with TRBD2. The CDR3 is 14 residues long. Germline assignment: CDR1 LGHDT and CDR2 YNNKEL (reference sequence). Germline trimming cut 5 bases from V and 10 bases from J; bases unmatched to any gene: 5. CDR3 nucleotides: TGTGCCAGCAGCGGGACTAGCGGGAGCTCAGCGCAGTATTTT. Its translation: CASSGTSGSSAQYF.

The chain carries TRBV4-3 and TRBJ2-3; a weak D match, TRBD2 (6 bases). The CDR3 totals 15 residues. Trimming took 3 bases from V and 0 from J, leaving 10 bases between them. The germline CDR1 and CDR2 sequences are LGHNA and YSLEER. The DNA of the CDR3 is TGCGCCAGCAGCCAGGACGGGAGTAGCACAGATACGCAGTATTTT. This codes for CASSQDGSSTDTQYF.

The CDR3 coding sequence is TGTGCCAGTAGGGACAGGCCCACAGATACGCAGTATTTT. This sequence encodes CASRDRPTDTQYF. The chain carries TRBV19 and TRBJ2-3; the match to TRBD1 covers 7 bases. J gave up 2 bases and V 6 bases, and 2 bases lay outside the gene matches. The CDR3 has 13 residues. Per germline, CDR1 LNHDA and CDR2 SQIVND (reference sequence).

A single count supports this clone. The rearrangement uses TRBV10-1 and TRBJ2-3; perhaps TRBD2 as D (6 bases). In germline, CDR1 is WNHNN, CDR2 SYGVQD (reference sequence). The CDR3 contains 11 residues. Between the trimmed V and J ends, which lost 8 bases and 6 bases, there was a span of 9 bases. The CDR3 bases are TGCGCCAGCGGTCGGGGGGATACGCAGTATTTT. Translating gives CASGRGDTQYF.

V is TRBV19 and J is TRBJ2-7; TRBD1 might be the D (6 bases). CDR1 is LNHDA, CDR2 SQIVND, per germline (reference sequence). With 10 bases removed from V and 4 bases from J, the gap between germline ends came to 11 bases. CDR3 length equals 11 residues. CDR3: CATGQPYEQYF. The CDR3 nucleotides read TGTGCCACCGGACAGCCGTACGAGCAGTACTTC.

This chain connects TRBV4-3 to TRBJ2-4; tentatively, D is TRBD2 (6 bases). Germline V lookup: CDR1 LGHNA, CDR2 YSLEER. V gave up 5 bases and J gave up 5 bases, with 16 bases separating them. The length of the CDR3 is 15 residues. The CDR3 sequence is CASSSLRGLENIQYF. In DNA form, the CDR3 reads TGCGCCAGCAGCTCGCTAAGGGGACTCGAAAACATTCAGTACTTC.

This clone has only one observation. This sequence joins TRBV11-2 and TRBJ1-5, with no clear D. Germline V gene data show CDR1 as SGHAT and CDR2 as FQNNGV. The CDR3 loop spans 13 amino acids. V gave up 3 bases and J gave up 0 bases, with 3 bases separating them. The CDR3 region is CASSFFSNQPQHF. Here the CDR3 DNA reads TGTGCCAGCAGCTTTTTTAGCAATCAGCCCCAGCATTTT.

This chain joins TRBV25-1 and TRBJ1-3; no clear D. V was pared by 6 bases and J by 1 base, with 7 bases between. Per germline, CDR1 MGHDK and CDR2 SYGVNS. The CDR3 is 13 amino acids. The CDR3 spells CASRVGSGNTIYF. As DNA, the CDR3 is TGTGCCAGCAGGGTAGGGTCTGGAAACACCATATATTTT.

V usage is TRBV4-3 and J usage is TRBJ2-5, with D possibly being TRBD2 (5 bases). The CDR3 is 15 amino acids. In germline, CDR1 is LGHNA, CDR2 YSLEER. V lost 1 base, J lost 5 bases, and 14 bases lay in between. CDR3 in amino acids: CASSQGSSGYETQYF. CDR3 DNA sequence: TGCGCCAGCAGCCAAGGTTCTTCGGGGTATGAGACCCAGTACTTC.

This clone was recorded only once. V and J are TRBV12-3 or TRBV12-4 and TRBJ1-5; D not certain. This CDR3 comprises 13 residues. Trimming stripped 1 base from V and 4 bases from J, with 5 bases between. The CDR3 protein is CASSLVRNQPQHF. The CDR3 DNA is TGTGCCAGCAGTTTAGTTCGAAATCAGCCCCAGCATTTT.

The genes are TRBV4-2 and TRBJ2-5, with D possibly being TRBD2 (6 bases). V was pared by 2 bases and J by 7 bases, with 8 bases between. Germline V gene sequence: CDR1 LGHNA, CDR2 YNFKEQ. The CDR3 is 12 amino acids. This CDR3 is CASSQWRGTQYF. CDR3 sequence (DNA): TGTGCCAGCAGCCAATGGCGGGGGACCCAGTACTTC.

The CDR3 loop reads CASSQVGLITDTQYF. CDR3 DNA sequence: TGCGCCAGCAGCCAAGTCGGACTGATCACAGATACGCAGTATTTT. V and J are TRBV4-1 and TRBJ2-3, with a possible D match to TRBD2 (5 bases). The CDR3 consists of 15 residues. With 1 base removed from V and 2 bases from J, the gap between germline ends came to 10 bases. Germline V gives CDR1 MGHRA, CDR2 YSYEKL.

This clone occurred a few times. This chain connects TRBV29-1 to TRBJ2-1; D is unclear. Germline V gene lookup returns CDR1 SQVTM and CDR2 ANQGSEA. The CDR3 is 11 amino acids. Deletions cut 4 bases from V and 5 bases from J, with 6 bases between. The CDR3 reads CSVGQHNEQFF. The CDR3, as DNA: TGCAGCGTTGGGCAGCACAATGAGCAGTTCTTC.

J is TRBJ2-7 and V is TRBV2; 9 bases agree with TRBD2. Germline V gene data show CDR1 as SNHLY and CDR2 as FYNNEI. Trimming took 10 bases from V and 7 from J; bases not matched to a gene: 20. The CDR3 sequence is 16 residues long. The CDR3 here is CAKTPFLAGRGGEQYF. The DNA of the CDR3 is TGTGCCAAAACCCCATTTCTAGCGGGGAGGGGTGGAGAGCAGTACTTC.

This clone counts as medium-sized (0.01 to 0.1%). DNA for the CDR3: TGTGCCAGTAGTAACCTAGCTCCTCTCTACGAGCAGTACTTC. Translating gives CASSNLAPLYEQYF. The J gene is TRBJ2-7, the V gene TRBV19; D is perhaps TRBD2 (5 bases). Trimming removed 4 bases from V and 3 bases from J, with 13 bases in between. Germline loops: CDR1 LNHDA, CDR2 SQIVND (reference sequence). CDR3 length equals 14 residues.

This clone was seen just once. This chain links TRBV2 with TRBJ1-5; tentatively, D is TRBD1 (5 bases). The germline V and J ends were trimmed by 5 bases and 1 base, with 15 bases remaining between them. In germline, CDR1 is SNHLY, CDR2 FYNNEI. This CDR3 spans 16 amino acids. The CDR3 spells CASSLSGTGSNQPQHF. CDR3 coding DNA: TGTGCCAGCAGTCTTTCAGGGACGGGAAGCAATCAGCCCCAGCATTTT.

This clone was detected only a few times. The chain uses TRBV14 and TRBJ1-3, with D perhaps matching TRBD1 (5 bases). In germline, CDR1 is SGHDN, CDR2 FVKESK. The CDR3 consists of 14 residues. Trimming took 4 bases from V and 4 from J, leaving 11 bases between them. CDR3 residues: CASSRDSTGNTIYF. Written as DNA, the CDR3 is TGTGCCAGCAGCCGAGACAGTACGGGAAACACCATATATTTT.

The chain combines TRBV5-1 with TRBJ1-5; 8 bases are shared with TRBD1. Looked up from germline, CDR1 is SGHRS and CDR2 is YFSETQ. The CDR3 extends over 18 amino acids. Trimming at V came to 0 bases and at J to 3 bases, leaving 11 bases not matched to a gene. Here the CDR3 DNA reads TGCGCCAGCAGCTTGGCCTTATATTCGACAGGGGACAATCAGCCCCAGCATTTT. The encoded protein is CASSLALYSTGDNQPQHF.

This chain joins TRBV11-3 and TRBJ2-6, with 9 bases identical to TRBD1. The junction had 6 bases not matched to a gene; V was cut back by 5 bases and J by 1 base. The length of the CDR3 is 17 residues. CDR1 SGHNT and CDR2 YENEEA come from the germline V gene. The CDR3 loop is CASSRTGTGSGANVLTF. The CDR3 bases are TGTGCCAGCAGCAGAACCGGGACAGGGTCTGGGGCCAACGTCCTGACTTTC. Complete variable domain (other parts from reference TRBV11-3 and TRBJ2-6): EAGVVQSPRYKIIEKKQPVAFWCNPISGHNTLYWYLQNLGQGPELLIRYENEEAVDDSQLPKDRFSAERLKGVDSTLKIQPAELGDSAVYLCASSRTGTGSGANVLTFGAGSRLTVL.

The genes are TRBV12-2 and TRBJ1-5. TRBV12-2 is tagged as a pseudogene. The CDR3 covers 14 residues. The CDR3 region is CASRLADSNQPQHF. CDR3 nucleotide sequence: TGTGCAAGTCGCTTAGCGGACAGCAATCAGCCCCAGCATTTT.

This sequence joins TRBV14 and TRBJ1-2; D remains ambiguous. V lost 3 bases to trimming and J lost 3 bases, with 11 bases between them. CDR1 is SGHDN, CDR2 FVKESK, per germline. There are 14 residues in the CDR3. The CDR3: CASSQRAWDYGYTF. The CDR3 coding sequence is TGTGCCAGCAGCCAGCGGGCCTGGGACTATGGCTACACCTTC.

The chain recombines TRBV11-2 with TRBJ2-1, with D uncertain. The V and J ends lost 5 bases and 4 bases respectively, with 18 bases between them. CDR1 and CDR2 (germline): SGHAT, FQNNGV. The CDR3 has 16 residues. CDR3 amino acids: CASSPGASQIYNEQFF. Written as DNA, the CDR3 is TGTGCCAGCAGCCCAGGCGCTAGTCAAATTTACAATGAGCAGTTCTTC.

This chain uses TRBV7-8 with TRBJ1-2, with a weak D call TRBD1 (6 bases). V was shortened by 1 base and J by 4 bases, with 10 bases between the two germline ends. The CDR3 extends over 14 amino acids. The germline V gene encodes CDR1 SGHVS and CDR2 FQNEAQ. The CDR3 DNA reads as TGTGCCAGCAGCTTAGTCGCACAGGGCTATGGCTACACCTTC. Residues: CASSLVAQGYGYTF.

The chain combines TRBV2 with TRBJ1-2, with 9 bases identical to TRBD1. The germline CDR1 and CDR2 sequences are SNHLY and FYNNEI. This CDR3 is 14 amino acids long. V gave up 6 bases and J gave up 1 base; unmatched junction bases: 3. The CDR3 coding sequence is TGTGCCAGCAGCTTGGACAGGGGTAACTATGGCTACACCTTC. As protein: CASSLDRGNYGYTF. Supplemented by reference TRBV2 and TRBJ1-2, the full variable domain reads EPEVTQTPSHQVTQMGQEVILRCVPISNHLYFYWYRQILGQKVEFLVSFYNNEISEKSEIFDDQFSVERPDGSNFTLKIRSTKLEDSAMYFCASSLDRGNYGYTFGSGTRLTVV.

In its sample, this clone was seen once. This CDR3 is CASSPRTPDSPLHF. CDR3 bases: TGTGCCAGTAGTCCCAGGACACCTGATTCACCCCTCCACTTT. The chain couples TRBV19 to TRBJ1-6; a possible D gene is TRBD1 (5 bases). CDR1 and CDR2 (germline): LNHDA, SQIVND (reference sequence). The CDR3 is made up of 14 amino acids. V shed 5 bases and J shed 8 bases, with 13 bases lying between them.

The chain joins TRBV29-1 to TRBJ2-7; 8 bases match TRBD2. In germline, CDR1 is SQVTM, CDR2 ANQGSEA. Unmatched junction bases numbered 8, after V lost 4 bases and J lost 3 bases. The CDR3 sequence is 14 residues long. This CDR3 reads CSVGREGRYYEQYF. CDR3 DNA: TGCAGCGTTGGTCGGGAGGGAAGATACTACGAGCAGTACTTC.

The chain employs TRBV4-2 and TRBJ1-6; D call uncertain. This CDR3 region has 14 residues. V dropped 1 base and J dropped 8 bases, with 9 bases sitting between them. The V gene's germline CDR1 is LGHNA and CDR2 YNFKEQ. The CDR3 DNA follows: TGTGCCAGCAGCCAAGGACCCCAGGATTCACCCCTCCACTTT. Translation gives CASSQGPQDSPLHF.

The rearrangement joins TRBV14 to TRBJ2-7, with D tentatively TRBD1 (6 bases). Germline CDR1 is SGHDN and CDR2 is FVKESK. The ends were cut back, 4 bases at V and 3 bases at J, with 13 bases in the middle. This CDR3 has 14 amino acids. CDR3 DNA: TGTGCCAGCAGCCGACAGGCCGGCGTCTACGAGCAGTACTTC. Translated: CASSRQAGVYEQYF.